Listed below are T cell receptor beta chains from one sample, sequenced in a study of patients and donors after allogeneic stem cell transplantation. A single record per CDR3 protein comes from TCRdb applying MiXCR to the RT-PCR reads. The sample lists some 960,000 distinct CDR3 sequences, 18% occurring once. The sequencing input was blood, either unsorted or a sorted T cell fraction (not recorded which). These receptors originate from a human donor who was either an allogeneic HSCT recipient or a stem cell or donor lymphocyte infusion donor (not recorded which). It is not recorded whose cells these are; they may come from a transplant donor. Each CDR3 is given with its conserved first and last residue. D genes are given only for firm matches. Clone size is stated in some rows and not others, as once, few, many or a class when expanded.

TRBJ1-2,.,TRBV12-3/TRBV12-4,.,TGTGCCAGCGTTACCGGGGCCTACGGCTACACCTTC,CASVTGAYGYTF
TRBJ1-3,.,TRBV12-3/TRBV12-4,.,TGTGCCAGCAGTTTATGGGCCTTGAGGCACTCTGGAAACACCATATATTTT,CASSLWALRHSGNTIYF
TRBJ2-4,.,TRBV20-1,.,TGCAGTGCTACCGGGGTAGCGGTAGCCAAAAACATTCAGTACTTC,CSATGVAVAKNIQYF
TRBJ1-4,few,TRBV7-8,.,TGTGCCACCCTACGTAGGGGCACAACTAATGAAAAACTGTTTTTT,CATLRRGTTNEKLFF
TRBJ2-1,few,TRBV2,TRBD2,TGTGCCAGCAGAAATCGACTAGCGGGGGACCACTACAATGAGCAGTTCTTC,CASRNRLAGDHYNEQFF
TRBJ2-3,few,TRBV9,TRBD2,TGTGCCAGCAGCTCTAGCGGGAGGGCCTGGGGAGATACGCAGTATTTT,CASSSSGRAWGDTQYF
TRBJ2-5,.,TRBV19,.,TGTGCCAGTAGGCCCGGGTGGGAAGGAGAGACCCAGTACTTC,CASRPGWEGETQYF
TRBJ1-5,.,TRBV15,.,TGTGCCACCAGCAGAGGCCCCCAGCCCCAGCATTTT,CATSRGPQPQHF
TRBJ1-1,few,TRBV6-1,.,TGTGCCAGCAAAGCGGGTTACATGAACACTGAAGCTTTCTTT,CASKAGYMNTEAFF
TRBJ2-5,once,TRBV15,.,TGTGCCACCAGCAGAGAGGTCGCGTTGGGGACCCAGTACTTC,CATSREVALGTQYF
TRBJ2-2,.,TRBV6-2/TRBV6-3,.,TGTGCCAGCAGTCAAAGGGGGGCCTGGACCGGGGAGCTGTTTTTT,CASSQRGAWTGELFF
TRBJ1-3,.,TRBV7-2,.,TGTGCCAGCAGCTTAATGCGTCACTCTGGAAACACCATATATTTT,CASSLMRHSGNTIYF
TRBJ1-1,.,TRBV6-6,.,TGTGCCAGCAGCTACGCGTCCACTGAAGCTTTCTTT,CASSYASTEAFF
TRBJ2-3,.,TRBV3-1,.,TGTGCCAGCAGCCAAGATTCTTTTGCGGATACGCAGTATTTT,CASSQDSFADTQYF
TRBJ2-7,few,TRBV20-1,TRBD1,TGCAGTGCTAGAGATACGGTCAAGGGGACAGGGGTGTCCGAGCAGTACTTC,CSARDTVKGTGVSEQYF
TRBJ2-2,.,TRBV12-3/TRBV12-4,TRBD1,TGTGCCAGCACCCCCCAGGGGGCGAAAACCGGGGAGCTGTTTTTT,CASTPQGAKTGELFF
TRBJ2-3,few,TRBV3-1,.,TGTGCCAGCAGCCAAACGGGGCGGATCTTAGATACGCAGTATTTT,CASSQTGRILDTQYF
TRBJ2-7,.,TRBV5-1,.,TGCGCCAGCAGCCAGGGACTGGTATACTACGAGCAGTACTTC,CASSQGLVYYEQYF
TRBJ2-3,few,TRBV20-1,TRBD2,TGCAGTGCTGTTAAACTAGCGGGGGGGCAGTATTTT,CSAVKLAGGQYF
TRBJ2-1,.,TRBV20-1,.,TGCAGTGCTAAACGCTGGGGAAGGGTTAACAATGAGCAGTTCTTC,CSAKRWGRVNNEQFF
TRBJ1-4,.,TRBV6-5,.,TGTGCCAGCAGTCAGGGTAGAGAAAAACTGTTTTTT,CASSQGREKLFF
TRBJ2-2,.,TRBV20-1,TRBD2,TGCAGTGCTAGAGGATTCTTAGCGGGGGCGAACACCGGGGAGCTGTTTTTT,CSARGFLAGANTGELFF
TRBJ2-7,few,TRBV15,TRBD1,TGTGCCACCAGCAGAGATAGGAGACAGGGGCGCTACGAGCAGTACTTC,CATSRDRRQGRYEQYF
TRBJ2-1,.,TRBV3-1,TRBD2,TGTGCCAGTGCTAGCGGAAAAACCTACAATGAGCAGTTCTTC,CASASGKTYNEQFF
TRBJ2-7,few,TRBV28,.,TGTGCCAGCAGGGGGTCCGGTACAGGGACCCACGAGCAGTACTTC,CASRGSGTGTHEQYF
TRBJ1-2,few,TRBV25-1,.,TGTGCCAGCAGCCTGACAGGTCTCAACTATGGCTACACCTTC,CASSLTGLNYGYTF
TRBJ2-7,.,TRBV4-2,TRBD2,TGTGCCAGCAGCCAAGTCCGGGGGAGGGCCTACGAGCAGTACTTC,CASSQVRGRAYEQYF
TRBJ2-1,few,TRBV12-3/TRBV12-4,.,TGTGCCAGCAGTTTACTGCAGGGGCGCAACAATGAGCAGTTCTTC,CASSLLQGRNNEQFF
TRBJ2-7,few,TRBV20-1,TRBD2,TGCAGTGCTAGAGGTACTAGCGGGAGTCTCTACGAGCAGTACTTC,CSARGTSGSLYEQYF
TRBJ2-5,many,TRBV12-3/TRBV12-4,.,TGTGCCAGCAGCGGTAGCCAAGAGACCCAGTACTTC,CASSGSQETQYF
TRBJ2-1,.,TRBV20-1,.,TGCAGTGCTAGAGGGGCAGCAAGCTCCTACAATGAGCAGTTCTTC,CSARGAASSYNEQFF
TRBJ2-3,.,TRBV5-5,.,TGTGCCAGCAGCTTGAAAGGGTGGGATGGCACAGATACGCAGTATTTT,CASSLKGWDGTDTQYF
TRBJ2-3,few,TRBV5-1,.,TGCGCCAGCAGCTTCCCACCGGGTCGAGTAGCAGATACGCAGTATTTT,CASSFPPGRVADTQYF
TRBJ1-2,many,TRBV12-3/TRBV12-4,.,TGTGCCAGCAGTCTGGGGGAACGTAACTATGGCTACACCTTC,CASSLGERNYGYTF
TRBJ1-1,.,TRBV27,.,TGTGCCAGCAGCCGACAAGGCCCTAGGGGAAACACTGAAGCTTTCTTT,CASSRQGPRGNTEAFF